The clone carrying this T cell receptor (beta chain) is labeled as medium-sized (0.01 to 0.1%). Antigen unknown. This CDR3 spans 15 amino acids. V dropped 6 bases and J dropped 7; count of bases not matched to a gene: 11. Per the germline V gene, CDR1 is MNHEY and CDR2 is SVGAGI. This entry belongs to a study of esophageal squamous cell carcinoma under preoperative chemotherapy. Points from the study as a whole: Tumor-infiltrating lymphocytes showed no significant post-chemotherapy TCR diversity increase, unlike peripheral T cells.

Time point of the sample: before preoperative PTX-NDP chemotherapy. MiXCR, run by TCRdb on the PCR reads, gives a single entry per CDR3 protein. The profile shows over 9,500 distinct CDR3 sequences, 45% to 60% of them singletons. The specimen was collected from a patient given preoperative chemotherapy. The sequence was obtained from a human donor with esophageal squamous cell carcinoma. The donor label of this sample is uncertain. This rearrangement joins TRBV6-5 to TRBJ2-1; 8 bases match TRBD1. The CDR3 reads CASRLQGQAFNEQFF. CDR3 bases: TGTGCCAGCAGACTCCAGGGACAGGCGTTTAATGAGCAGTTCTTC.